These 9 T cell receptor beta chains came from one sample sequenced in a study of identical twins. TCRdb fed the 5' RACE reads into MiXCR, producing one record per CDR3 protein. This sample has about 250,000 distinct CDR3 sequences, with approximately 8% found just once. These records were also assigned to another study, of yellow fever vaccine responses in identical twins.

Sequenced: CD8+ T cells sorted from blood. These receptors all stem from a woman aged 18-29 years in good health.

The chain is built from TRBV7-9 and TRBJ2-7, with a tentative D call TRBD1 (7 bases). V dropped 4 bases and J dropped 3 bases, with 10 bases sitting between them. The CDR3 is 13 residues long. The germline V gene has CDR1 SEHNR and CDR2 FQNEAQ (reference sequence). For the CDR3, the DNA is TGTGCCAGCAGCTCAGGGGGAGGCTACGAGCAGTACTTC. Translated: CASSSGGGYEQYF.

This clonotype was counted between two and nine times. This chain links TRBV28 with TRBJ2-7; D might be TRBD1 (6 bases). This CDR3 has 15 residues. Germline loops: CDR1 MDHEN, CDR2 SYDVKM. V dropped 6 bases and J dropped 3 bases, with 18 bases sitting between them. The CDR3 is CASSPTGTTYYEQYV. As DNA, the CDR3 is TGTGCCAGCAGCCCGACAGGAACCACCTACTACGAGCAGTACGTC.

This clonotype was seen a few times. The J gene is TRBJ2-7, the V gene TRBV27, with D tentatively TRBD1 (6 bases). V was trimmed by 6 bases and J by 5 bases, leaving 17 bases between them. The V gene's germline CDR1 is MNHEY and CDR2 SMNVEV (reference sequence). CDR3 length: 14 amino acids. Written as DNA, the CDR3 is TGTGCCAGCAGGACGACAGGTCGAGGGAACGAGCAGTACTTC. It is translated as CASRTTGRGNEQYF.

The V call is TRBV7-8, the J call TRBJ2-3, with TRBD2 as a possible D gene (5 bases). CDR1 and CDR2 (germline): SGHVS, FQNEAQ. V was shortened by 6 bases and J by 1 base, with 14 bases between the two germline ends. This CDR3 comprises 15 residues. CDR3 sequence (DNA): TGTGCCAGCAGTTATGGACTTCTCCGCACAGATACGCAGTATTTT. Translated: CASSYGLLRTDTQYF.

The V gene is TRBV11-2, the J gene TRBJ2-7; 10 nucleotides match TRBD1. V shed 0 bases, J shed 2 bases, and the junction held 10 bases outside the gene matches. Germline V gene data show CDR1 as SGHAT and CDR2 as FQNNGV. The CDR3 is made up of 18 amino acids. CDR3 sequence (DNA): TGTGCCAGCAGCTTAGATCGGGAGGTGACAGGGGGCGCCTACGAGCAGTACGTC. Its protein product is CASSLDREVTGGAYEQYV.

V gene TRBV18 combines with J gene TRBJ1-2, with a possible D match to TRBD1 (6 bases). Germline V CDR1 and CDR2: KGHSH, LQKENI. The CDR3 is made up of 15 amino acids. Trimming pared 0 bases from V and 6 bases from J, leaving 14 bases between. The CDR3 is CASSPPGPGENGYTF. For the CDR3, the DNA is TGTGCCAGCTCACCACCTGGCCCAGGGGAGAATGGCTACACCTTC. Looking up the rest from reference TRBV18 and TRBJ1-2 gives the full variable domain: NAGVMQNPRHLVRRRGQEARLRCSPMKGHSHVYWYRQLPEEGLKFMVYLQKENIIDESGMPKERFSAEFPKEGPSILRIQQVVRGDSAAYFCASSPPGPGENGYTFGSGTRLTVV.

This clonotype was detected a few times. The chain links TRBV12-3 or TRBV12-4 to TRBJ1-2, with D possibly matching TRBD1 (5 bases). V lost 5 bases and J 1 base, leaving 14 bases between the germline ends. The CDR3 is made up of 15 amino acids. CDR3 region: CASSPWDGNNYGYTF. CDR3 nucleotide sequence: TGTGCCAGCAGTCCTTGGGACGGTAATAACTATGGCTACACCTTC.

This sequence joins TRBV6-1 and TRBJ2-3; 7 bases agree with TRBD2. CDR1 and CDR2 from the germline V gene are MNHNS and SASEGT. The CDR3 has 15 residues. The V and J ends lost 4 bases and 2 bases, in that order; junction bases with no gene match: 6. DNA of the CDR3: TGTGCCAGCAGTGCCCGACTAGCAGTCACAGATACGCAGTATTTT. It yields the protein CASSARLAVTDTQYF.

As DNA, the CDR3 is TGTGCCAGCAGCTACGGGGGGGAAACAGATACGCAGTATTTT. As protein: CASSYGGETDTQYF. The V and J genes are TRBV12-3 or TRBV12-4 and TRBJ2-3, with TRBD2 identical over 8 bases. J gave up 3 bases and V 6 bases, and 5 bases lay outside the gene matches. CDR3 size: 14 residues.